This T cell receptor beta chain was found in a study of blood T cell repertoires in COVID-19. Generated by immunoSEQ multiplex PCR, the TCRdb table keeps only in-frame clones and is missing some. The sample includes about 210,000 clones, roughly 90% of them seen just once. CDR1 is KGHSY and CDR2 is FQNENV in the germline V gene. With V trimmed by 1 base and J by 0 bases, 2 bases remained unmatched. The CDR3 length is 15 residues. The gene calls are TRBV16 and TRBJ1-2; 7 positions agree with TRBD1. This TCR was sampled from a man aged 18 to 30 with active or convalescent COVID-19. Sequencing was done on a sample of peripheral blood. The CDR3 loop reads CASSQWDSSNYGYTF. The CDR3 nucleotides are TGTGCCAGCAGCCAATGGGACAGCTCTAACTATGGCTACACCTTC.